These 18 T cell receptor beta chains originate from one sample sequenced in a study of CXCR3-negative and CXCR3-positive naive CD8 T cells. UMI-labeled 5' RACE yielded the TRB cDNA libraries. From its re-call of the 5' RACE reads, TCRdb lists each CDR3 protein once, without DNA. The repertoire shows about 62,000 distinct CDR3 sequences; the top ten hold 4.3%. Sequencing was carried out using naive CXCR3- CD8+ T cells from blood. The subset here: CD45RO-CCR7+CD27+CD95- naive CD8+ T cells lacking CXCR3 (TNR3-). These receptor sequences come from a human donor in good health. Some clones in this sample may be carry-over from other donors' samples.

The J gene is TRBJ2-7, the V gene TRBV9; without DNA, the TCRdb call of TRBD1 cannot be checked. Per the germline V gene, CDR1 is SGDLS and CDR2 is YYNGEE. CDR3 length equals 13 residues. The chain's CDR3 is CASSVAGTDEQYF.

The chain uses TRBV12-3 or TRBV12-4 and TRBJ2-2. This CDR3 is 13 amino acids long. The CDR3 is CASSPANTGELFF.

The chain joins TRBV29-1 to TRBJ2-5. The CDR3 extends over 13 amino acids. Germline-derived CDR1 and CDR2 are SQVTM and ANQGSEA. This chain's CDR3 is CSVEEGSGETQYF.

This chain connects TRBV23-1 to TRBJ2-7; TCRdb indicates TRBD1, and absent DNA this call remains unverified. TRBV23-1 is an ORF, with its function uncertain. CDR3 length equals 16 residues. The CDR3 spells CASSPRWQGQPYEQYF.

The rearrangement joins TRBV4-3 to TRBJ2-2; TCRdb returns TRBD2, unconfirmable since there is no DNA. Germline values: CDR1 LGHNA, CDR2 YSLEER. This CDR3 contains 16 residues. This chain's CDR3 is CASSRYSAEGTGELFF.

V usage is TRBV6-1 and J usage is TRBJ2-2. This CDR3 region has 13 residues. Germline CDR1 reads MNHNS; CDR2 reads SASEGT. CDR3 amino acids: CASGDLFVGELFF.

The chain employs TRBV12-3 or TRBV12-4 and TRBJ1-1; TCRdb designates TRBD1, a call that cannot be tested without DNA. This CDR3 comprises 13 residues. The CDR3 sequence is CASGSRQNTEAFF.

The V gene is TRBV11-1, the J gene TRBJ1-1; the D call from TCRdb, TRBD1, cannot be confirmed without DNA. Looked up from germline, CDR1 is SGHAT and CDR2 is FQDESV (reference sequence). The CDR3 is 14 residues long. The CDR3 loop reads CASSKNRVNTEAFF.

The rearrangement links TRBV7-9 to TRBJ2-7; TCRdb's assignment of TRBD2 cannot be checked, as there is no DNA. CDR3 size: 16 residues. Per the germline V gene, CDR1 is SEHNR and CDR2 is FQNEAQ (reference sequence). This CDR3 reads CASSAPTSGDLREQYF. Combining the CDR3 with reference TRBV7-9 and TRBJ2-7 gives the whole variable domain DTGVSQNPRHKITKRGQNVTFRCDPISEHNRLYWYRQTLGQGPEFLTYFQNEAQLEKSRLLSDRFSAERPKGSFSTLEIQRTEQGDSAMYLCASSAPTSGDLREQYFGPGTRLTVT.

The chain has TRBV28 and TRBJ2-7; TCRdb's assignment of TRBD2 cannot be checked, as there is no DNA. Germline lookup yields CDR1 MDHEN and CDR2 SYDVKM. The CDR3 has 14 residues. The CDR3: CASSYASGSNEQYF.

The chain carries TRBV27 and TRBJ1-1; TCRdb returns TRBD1, unconfirmable since there is no DNA. Germline values: CDR1 MNHEY, CDR2 SMNVEV (reference sequence). CDR3 length: 16 residues. The chain's CDR3 is CASSLSRTGGNTEAFF.

The chain combines TRBV3-1 with TRBJ2-5. CDR3 length equals 13 residues. Germline CDR1 and CDR2: LGHDT and YNNKEL (reference sequence). CDR3 sequence: CASRQVFQETQYF.

J is TRBJ2-2 and V is TRBV19; TCRdb names TRBD1, which stays unverified in the absence of DNA. Germline V gene lookup returns CDR1 LNHDA and CDR2 SQIVND (reference sequence). The CDR3 length is 14 residues. This chain's CDR3 is CASRIQGDTWELFF.

The chain combines TRBV29-1 with TRBJ2-7; the TCRdb call, TRBD1, lacks DNA for checking. This CDR3 is built from 12 residues. Germline assignment: CDR1 SQVTM and CDR2 ANQGSEA. The CDR3 reads CSVEKRRGESYF.

The CDR3: CASKVGLAGPIEDEQFF. The chain recombines TRBV2 with TRBJ2-1; checking the TCRdb D call of TRBD2 is not possible without DNA. CDR3 length equals 17 residues. Germline V CDR1 and CDR2: SNHLY, FYNNEI.

CDR3 loop: CSVDGTSGGIETQYF. The J gene is TRBJ2-5, the V gene TRBV29-1; TCRdb returns TRBD2, unconfirmable since there is no DNA. Germline V gives CDR1 SQVTM, CDR2 ANQGSEA. CDR3 length: 15 residues.

The J gene is TRBJ1-1, the V gene TRBV27. This CDR3 has 14 residues. Looked up from germline, CDR1 is MNHEY and CDR2 is SMNVEV (reference sequence). This CDR3 reads CASSFDGSNTEAFF.

This chain connects TRBV6-5 to TRBJ2-2; absent DNA, TCRdb's TRBD2 call cannot be checked. The CDR3 is made up of 18 amino acids. The germline V gene has CDR1 MNHEY and CDR2 SVGAGI. CDR3 loop: CASSYGDLAGVAVGELFF.